This T cell receptor (beta chain) was captured by sequencing in a study of T-cell reconstitution after alpha-beta-depleted transplantation in children. Findings and limits, study-wide: Fresh T-cell production supplied most of the T-cell counts and diversity seen one year after transplant.

This clonotype was observed a handful of times. What it recognizes is unknown. CDR1 and CDR2 from the germline V gene are DFQATT and SNEGSKA (reference sequence). This CDR3 has 13 amino acids. Trimming cost V 5 bases and J 3 bases, with 14 bases left between them. For TCRbeta, the library was prepared with unique molecular identifiers. TCRdb processed the PCR reads anew with MiXCR; each CDR3 protein has one entry. The table has about 600,000 distinct CDR3 sequences, 10% to 15% seen once. The receptor's source is a male patient younger than 18 who had a stem cell transplant for acute myeloid leukemia, so the T cells may come from the graft donor. Sequenced material: PBMCs, mostly from graft donor cells, taken 360 days after TCRalphabeta/CD19-depleted stem cell transplant. This chain joins TRBV20-1 and TRBJ2-7, with D possibly TRBD2 on 7 matching bases. The DNA for the CDR3 is TGCAGTGCTGGACTAGAGGGGGGCTACGAGCAGTACTTC. Translated: CSAGLEGGYEQYF.